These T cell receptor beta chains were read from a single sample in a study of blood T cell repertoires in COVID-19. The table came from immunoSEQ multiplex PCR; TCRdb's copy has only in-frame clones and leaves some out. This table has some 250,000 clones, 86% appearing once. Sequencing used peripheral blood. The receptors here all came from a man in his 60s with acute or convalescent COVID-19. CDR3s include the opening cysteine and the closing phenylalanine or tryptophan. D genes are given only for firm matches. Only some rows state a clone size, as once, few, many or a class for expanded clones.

cdr3_aa: CASSFTAGAEQYF
cdr3_nt: TGTGCCAGCAGCTTCACCGCAGGGGCCGAGCAGTACTTC
j_call: TRBJ2-7
clone_size: NA
d_call: NA
v_call: TRBV14
cdr3_length: 13

cdr3_aa: CASSRVLAGGPNTANEQFF
cdr3_nt: TGCGCCAGCAGCCGAGTACTAGCGGGAGGGCCGAACACTGCGAATGAGCAGTTCTTC
j_call: TRBJ2-1
clone_size: NA
d_call: TRBD2
v_call: TRBV5-1
cdr3_length: 19

cdr3_aa: CASSPGQDPYEQYF
cdr3_nt: TGTGCCAGCAGCCCGGGACAGGACCCCTACGAGCAGTACTTC
j_call: TRBJ2-7
clone_size: NA
d_call: TRBD1
v_call: TRBV9
cdr3_length: 14

cdr3_aa: CASSPSRGYSYNEQFF
cdr3_nt: TGTGCCAGCAGCCCTTCGAGGGGGTACTCCTACAATGAGCAGTTCTTC
j_call: TRBJ2-1
clone_size: NA
d_call: NA
v_call: TRBV14
cdr3_length: 16

cdr3_aa: CASSLGRRETQYF
cdr3_nt: TGTGCCAGCAGCCTCGGAAGGAGGGAGACCCAGTACTTC
j_call: TRBJ2-5
clone_size: NA
d_call: NA
v_call: TRBV14
cdr3_length: 13

cdr3_aa: CASSLARRGSTDTQYF
cdr3_nt: TGTGCCAGCTCACTCGCGCGCAGGGGATCCACAGATACGCAGTATTTT
j_call: TRBJ2-3
clone_size: NA
d_call: NA
v_call: TRBV18
cdr3_length: 16

cdr3_aa: CASSLVGSVTDTQYF
cdr3_nt: TGTGCCAGCAGCTTGGTTGGTAGCGTAACAGATACGCAGTATTTT
j_call: TRBJ2-3
clone_size: once
d_call: NA
v_call: TRBV5-4
cdr3_length: 15

cdr3_aa: CAISAGTSGYNEQFF
cdr3_nt: TGTGCCATCAGTGCCGGGACTAGCGGTTACAATGAGCAGTTCTTC
j_call: TRBJ2-1
clone_size: NA
d_call: TRBD2
v_call: TRBV10-3
cdr3_length: 15

cdr3_aa: CASSPPSGSRETQYF
cdr3_nt: TGTGCCAGCAGCCCCCCTAGCGGGAGTAGGGAGACCCAGTACTTC
j_call: TRBJ2-5
clone_size: NA
d_call: TRBD2
v_call: TRBV5-6
cdr3_length: 15

cdr3_aa: CASSLMETTDTQYF
cdr3_nt: TGTGCCAGCAGTTTAATGGAGACTACAGATACGCAGTATTTT
j_call: TRBJ2-3
clone_size: NA
d_call: NA
v_call: TRBV27
cdr3_length: 14

cdr3_aa: CASSIEPTVNTEAFF
cdr3_nt: TGTGCCAGTAGTATAGAACCGACAGTGAACACTGAAGCTTTCTTT
j_call: TRBJ1-1
clone_size: NA
d_call: NA
v_call: TRBV19
cdr3_length: 15

cdr3_aa: CASSVARGTEAFF
cdr3_nt: TGTGCCAGCAGCGTTGCCAGGGGCACTGAAGCTTTCTTT
j_call: TRBJ1-1
clone_size: NA
d_call: NA
v_call: TRBV9
cdr3_length: 13

cdr3_aa: CASSSTGEGDYGYTF
cdr3_nt: TGTGCCAGCAGCTCCACAGGTGAAGGGGACTATGGCTACACCTTC
j_call: TRBJ1-2
clone_size: NA
d_call: NA
v_call: TRBV11-3
cdr3_length: 15

cdr3_aa: CASSPLTGGEAYEQYF
cdr3_nt: TGTGCCAGCAGCCCCCTGACAGGGGGAGAGGCCTACGAGCAGTACTTC
j_call: TRBJ2-7
clone_size: NA
d_call: TRBD1
v_call: TRBV5-6
cdr3_length: 16

cdr3_aa: CASSDGRNTEAFF
cdr3_nt: TGTGCCAGCAGTGACGGCAGGAACACTGAAGCTTTCTTT
j_call: TRBJ1-1
clone_size: few
d_call: NA
v_call: TRBV6-4
cdr3_length: 13

cdr3_aa: CASSLQGIYEQYF
cdr3_nt: TGTGCCAGCAGTTTACAGGGGATCTACGAGCAGTACTTC
j_call: TRBJ2-7
clone_size: once
d_call: NA
v_call: TRBV28
cdr3_length: 13

cdr3_aa: CATSSGEVGYGYTF
cdr3_nt: TGTGCCACCAGCAGCGGGGAGGTCGGCTATGGCTACACCTTC
j_call: TRBJ1-2
clone_size: NA
d_call: NA
v_call: TRBV15
cdr3_length: 14

cdr3_aa: CASSRVSGTEAFF
cdr3_nt: TGTGCCAGCAGTCGGGTCTCTGGGACTGAAGCTTTCTTT
j_call: TRBJ1-1
clone_size: NA
d_call: NA
v_call: TRBV28
cdr3_length: 13

cdr3_aa: CASSWSGNAMYEQYF
cdr3_nt: TGTGCCAGCAGCTGGAGCGGGAACGCAATGTACGAGCAGTACTTC
j_call: TRBJ2-7
clone_size: NA
d_call: TRBD2
v_call: TRBV13
cdr3_length: 15

cdr3_aa: CASSLVRSYEQYF
cdr3_nt: TGTGCCAGCAGCCTTGTCAGATCCTACGAGCAGTACTTC
j_call: TRBJ2-7
clone_size: NA
d_call: NA
v_call: TRBV14
cdr3_length: 13

cdr3_aa: CATLGTSWSGYTF
cdr3_nt: TGTGCCACCCTCGGGACATCCTGGTCTGGCTACACCTTC
j_call: TRBJ1-2
clone_size: NA
d_call: NA
v_call: TRBV25-1
cdr3_length: 13

cdr3_aa: CASSERRGFDEQYF
cdr3_nt: TGTGCCAGCAGTGAAAGGAGGGGTTTCGACGAGCAGTACTTC
j_call: TRBJ2-7
clone_size: NA
d_call: NA
v_call: TRBV6-1
cdr3_length: 14

cdr3_aa: CASSPGTGWDEQYF
cdr3_nt: TGTGCCAGCAGCCCGGGGACAGGGTGGGACGAGCAGTACTTC
j_call: TRBJ2-7
clone_size: NA
d_call: TRBD1
v_call: TRBV5-5
cdr3_length: 14

cdr3_aa: CASSYGQGNEKLFF
cdr3_nt: TGTGCCAGCAGCTATGGACAGGGAAACGAAAAACTGTTTTTT
j_call: TRBJ1-4
clone_size: NA
d_call: TRBD1
v_call: TRBV11-1
cdr3_length: 14

cdr3_aa: CAWRGSSGRARETQYF
cdr3_nt: TGTGCCTGGAGGGGATCTAGCGGGAGGGCCCGAGAGACCCAGTACTTC
j_call: TRBJ2-5
clone_size: NA
d_call: TRBD2
v_call: TRBV30
cdr3_length: 16

cdr3_aa: CASRSLWTGELFF
cdr3_nt: TGTGCCAGCAGATCTCTATGGACCGGGGAGCTGTTTTTT
j_call: TRBJ2-2
clone_size: NA
d_call: NA
v_call: TRBV27
cdr3_length: 13

cdr3_aa: CASSLALANNEQFF
cdr3_nt: TGCGCCAGCAGCTTGGCTCTAGCGAACAATGAGCAGTTCTTC
j_call: TRBJ2-1
clone_size: NA
d_call: NA
v_call: TRBV5-1
cdr3_length: 14

cdr3_aa: CASSEDSGHRSNQPQHF
cdr3_nt: TGTGCCAGCAGCGAGGACTCGGGACACCGTAGCAATCAGCCCCAGCATTTT
j_call: TRBJ1-5
clone_size: NA
d_call: NA
v_call: TRBV7-2
cdr3_length: 17

cdr3_aa: CASREGWSSRETQYF
cdr3_nt: TGTGCCAGCCGCGAGGGTTGGTCCTCCCGAGAGACCCAGTACTTC
j_call: TRBJ2-5
clone_size: NA
d_call: NA
v_call: TRBV28
cdr3_length: 15

cdr3_aa: CASSESAKETQYF
cdr3_nt: TGTGCCAGCAGTGAGTCCGCCAAGGAGACCCAGTACTTC
j_call: TRBJ2-5
clone_size: NA
d_call: NA
v_call: TRBV6-2/TRBV6-3
cdr3_length: 13

cdr3_aa: CASSVVPGSTGELFF
cdr3_nt: TGTGCCAGCAGCGTAGTTCCGGGATCCACCGGGGAGCTGTTTTTT
j_call: TRBJ2-2
clone_size: NA
d_call: NA
v_call: TRBV9
cdr3_length: 15

cdr3_aa: CASSYSGQGNYGYTF
cdr3_nt: TGTGCCAGCAGCTACTCGGGACAGGGGAACTATGGCTACACCTTC
j_call: TRBJ1-2
clone_size: NA
d_call: TRBD1
v_call: TRBV11-3
cdr3_length: 15

cdr3_aa: CASSEAMIAQPQHF
cdr3_nt: TGTGCCAGCAGTGAAGCGATGATAGCTCAGCCCCAGCATTTT
j_call: TRBJ1-5
clone_size: NA
d_call: NA
v_call: TRBV6-1
cdr3_length: 14

cdr3_aa: CASSLRSNVGTDTQYF
cdr3_nt: TGTGCCAGCAGCCTACGTAGTAACGTGGGCACAGATACGCAGTATTTT
j_call: TRBJ2-3
clone_size: NA
d_call: NA
v_call: TRBV7-2
cdr3_length: 16

cdr3_aa: CASAPLGRADTQYF
cdr3_nt: TGCGCCAGCGCTCCCCTGGGGCGCGCAGATACGCAGTATTTT
j_call: TRBJ2-3
clone_size: NA
d_call: NA
v_call: TRBV5-1
cdr3_length: 14

cdr3_aa: CASSSLLSGVYF
cdr3_nt: TGTGCCAGCAGCAGTTTACTGTCAGGGGTGTACTTC
j_call: TRBJ2-7
clone_size: NA
d_call: NA
v_call: TRBV27
cdr3_length: 12

cdr3_aa: CASSPQGIGDEQYF
cdr3_nt: TGTGCCAGCTCACCACAGGGAATAGGGGACGAGCAGTACTTC
j_call: TRBJ2-7
clone_size: NA
d_call: NA
v_call: TRBV18
cdr3_length: 14

cdr3_aa: CASSTSGTGNAATGELFF
cdr3_nt: TGTGCCAGCAGCACCTCCGGGACAGGGAACGCGGCCACCGGGGAGCTGTTTTTT
j_call: TRBJ2-2
clone_size: NA
d_call: TRBD1
v_call: TRBV7-2
cdr3_length: 18

cdr3_aa: CASSLQGAAGTGYEQYF
cdr3_nt: TGTGCCAGCTCCCTCCAGGGGGCGGCGGGCACGGGCTACGAGCAGTACTTC
j_call: TRBJ2-7
clone_size: NA
d_call: TRBD1
v_call: TRBV11-2
cdr3_length: 17

cdr3_aa: CAGSLAPQAEAAGDEQFF
cdr3_nt: TGTGCCGGCAGCTTAGCGCCCCAGGCGGAGGCCGCAGGCGATGAGCAGTTCTTC
j_call: TRBJ2-1
clone_size: once
d_call: NA
v_call: TRBV7-6
cdr3_length: 18

cdr3_aa: CASSRSGSHTGELFF
cdr3_nt: TGTGCCAGCAGTCGTAGCGGGAGTCACACCGGGGAGCTGTTTTTT
j_call: TRBJ2-2
clone_size: NA
d_call: TRBD2
v_call: TRBV28
cdr3_length: 15

cdr3_aa: CASSESLQSGYTF
cdr3_nt: TGTGCCAGCAGTGAATCCTTGCAGTCTGGCTACACCTTC
j_call: TRBJ1-2
clone_size: NA
d_call: NA
v_call: TRBV25-1
cdr3_length: 13

cdr3_aa: CASSWEAGLNEQYF
cdr3_nt: TGTGCCAGCAGCTGGGAGGCAGGGTTGAATGAGCAGTACTTC
j_call: TRBJ2-7
clone_size: few
d_call: NA
v_call: TRBV7-9
cdr3_length: 14

cdr3_aa: CASSESDRATGELFF
cdr3_nt: TGTGCCAGCAGTGAATCGGACAGGGCCACCGGGGAGCTGTTTTTT
j_call: TRBJ2-2
clone_size: NA
d_call: TRBD1
v_call: TRBV25-1
cdr3_length: 15

cdr3_aa: CASSLEAGIYGELFF
cdr3_nt: TGTGCCAGCAGCTTAGAGGCGGGGATCTACGGGGAGCTGTTTTTT
j_call: TRBJ2-2
clone_size: NA
d_call: NA
v_call: TRBV7-2
cdr3_length: 15

cdr3_aa: CASSQAVQGANEQYF
cdr3_nt: TGTGCCAGCAGCCAAGCGGTCCAGGGGGCGAACGAGCAGTACTTC
j_call: TRBJ2-7
clone_size: NA
d_call: TRBD1
v_call: TRBV3-1/TRBV3-2
cdr3_length: 15

cdr3_aa: CASSQAGGANYGYTF
cdr3_nt: TGTGCCAGCAGCCAAGCGGGAGGGGCTAACTATGGCTACACCTTC
j_call: TRBJ1-2
clone_size: NA
d_call: NA
v_call: TRBV14
cdr3_length: 15

cdr3_aa: CASSQEGGTKNIQYF
cdr3_nt: TGTGCCAGCAGCCAAGAGGGGGGAACCAAAAACATTCAGTACTTC
j_call: TRBJ2-4
clone_size: NA
d_call: NA
v_call: TRBV3-1/TRBV3-2
cdr3_length: 15

cdr3_aa: CASSSRTGTEAFF
cdr3_nt: TGTGCCAGCAGTTCTCGGACGGGGACTGAAGCTTTCTTT
j_call: TRBJ1-1
clone_size: NA
d_call: NA
v_call: TRBV7-6
cdr3_length: 13

cdr3_aa: CASSPRNRQGAYNEQFF
cdr3_nt: TGTGCCAGCAGCCCCAGAAATAGGCAGGGGGCCTACAATGAGCAGTTCTTC
j_call: TRBJ2-1
clone_size: NA
d_call: TRBD1
v_call: TRBV11-3
cdr3_length: 17

cdr3_aa: CASSSSQAEAFF
cdr3_nt: TGTGCCAGCAGCTCCTCTCAGGCTGAAGCTTTCTTT
j_call: TRBJ1-1
clone_size: once
d_call: NA
v_call: TRBV7-9
cdr3_length: 12

cdr3_aa: CASSPPPDSPLHF
cdr3_nt: TGTGCCAGCAGTCCCCCCCCAGATTCACCCCTCCACTTT
j_call: TRBJ1-6
clone_size: NA
d_call: NA
v_call: TRBV6-6
cdr3_length: 13

cdr3_aa: CASRESGSDGQYF
cdr3_nt: TGTGCCAGCAGAGAGAGCGGGTCAGACGGGCAGTACTTC
j_call: TRBJ2-7
clone_size: NA
d_call: NA
v_call: TRBV6-5
cdr3_length: 13

cdr3_aa: CASSLVAGVGHEQYF
cdr3_nt: TGTGCCAGCAGCTTAGTTGCAGGGGTCGGCCACGAGCAGTACTTC
j_call: TRBJ2-7
clone_size: NA
d_call: NA
v_call: TRBV11-2
cdr3_length: 15

cdr3_aa: CASRLPGQGSTDTQYF
cdr3_nt: TGTGCCAGTAGACTCCCGGGACAGGGGAGCACAGATACGCAGTATTTT
j_call: TRBJ2-3
clone_size: NA
d_call: TRBD1
v_call: TRBV19
cdr3_length: 16

cdr3_aa: CASSVGGMGNEQFF
cdr3_nt: TGTGCCAGCAGCGTAGGAGGGATGGGGAACGAGCAGTTCTTC
j_call: TRBJ2-1
clone_size: NA
d_call: NA
v_call: TRBV9
cdr3_length: 14

cdr3_aa: CASSLPSGSPQETQYF
cdr3_nt: TGCGCCAGCAGCTTGCCTAGCGGGAGCCCCCAAGAGACCCAGTACTTC
j_call: TRBJ2-5
clone_size: NA
d_call: TRBD2
v_call: TRBV5-1
cdr3_length: 16

cdr3_aa: CASSAPTGFENTIYF
cdr3_nt: TGTGCCAGCAGCGCCCCAACAGGGTTTGAAAACACCATATATTTT
j_call: TRBJ1-3
clone_size: NA
d_call: NA
v_call: TRBV9
cdr3_length: 15

cdr3_aa: CASSFDRGPYGYTF
cdr3_nt: TGTGCCAGCAGCTTTGACAGGGGCCCCTATGGCTACACCTTC
j_call: TRBJ1-2
clone_size: NA
d_call: TRBD1
v_call: TRBV11-2
cdr3_length: 14